Listed below are T cell receptor beta chains from one sample, sequenced in a study of cytomegalovirus exposure and HLA in healthy donors. This table comes from immunoSEQ multiplex PCR, and its TCRdb copy is limited to in-frame clones, with some not included. The sample has 200,000 to 300,000 clones, about 83% seen once. Sequencing was done on a sample of PBMCs. Receptors were obtained from a woman aged 40 to 49 in good health and CMV-seropositive. CDR3s include the opening cysteine and the closing phenylalanine or tryptophan. The order of the fields is D gene, clone size, V gene, J gene, CDR3 protein, CDR3 DNA. D genes are given only for firm matches. Where a row states a size, it is once, few, many or the class of an expanded clone; other rows omit it.

-	-	TRBV28	TRBJ1-5	CASSFKQQFNQPQHF	TGTGCCAGCAGTTTTAAGCAACAGTTCAATCAGCCCCAGCATTTT
-	-	TRBV4-3	TRBJ1-4	CASSQDRGPGLKLFF	TGCGCCAGCAGCCAAGATAGGGGCCCAGGGCTAAAACTGTTTTTT
TRBD2	-	TRBV6-5	TRBJ2-4	CASRPGGGRNIQYF	TGTGCCAGCAGACCGGGCGGGGGAAGAAACATTCAGTACTTC
TRBD2	-	TRBV5-1	TRBJ2-3	CASSLRTSGYTDTQYF	TGCGCCAGCAGCCTGCGGACTAGCGGATACACAGATACGCAGTATTTT
TRBD1	-	TRBV5-1	TRBJ2-2	CASSGDRGTGELFF	TGCGCCAGCAGCGGGGACAGGGGCACCGGGGAGCTGTTTTTT
TRBD1	-	TRBV6-1	TRBJ2-7	CASSDAGTGDYEQYF	TGTGCCAGCAGTGACGCCGGGACAGGTGACTACGAGCAGTACTTC
TRBD1	-	TRBV30	TRBJ2-4	CAWEVDRANIQYF	TGTGCCTGGGAAGTCGACAGGGCAAACATTCAGTACTTC
TRBD1	-	TRBV7-8	TRBJ1-4	CASSPRDRGLTNEKLFF	TGTGCCAGCAGCCCTCGGGACAGGGGGCTTACTAATGAAAAACTGTTTTTT
-	-	TRBV6-6	TRBJ2-1	CASSLYNEQFF	TGTGCCAGCAGTCTATATAATGAGCAGTTCTTC
-	-	TRBV4-3	TRBJ1-2	CASSQDRNRGYTF	TGCGCCAGCAGCCAAGACAGGAACCGTGGCTACACCTTC
TRBD2	-	TRBV29-1	TRBJ2-1	CSVAASGRANEQFF	TGCAGCGTTGCGGCTAGCGGGAGGGCCAATGAGCAGTTCTTC
-	-	TRBV29-1	TRBJ2-3	CSVDPPADTQYF	TGCAGCGTTGATCCCCCAGCGGATACGCAGTATTTT
-	-	TRBV6-5	TRBJ1-1	CASSFIQSNTEAFF	TGTGCCAGCAGTTTCATACAGTCAAACACTGAAGCTTTCTTT
TRBD1	-	TRBV18	TRBJ1-2	CASSLKPGQGAIYGYTF	TGTGCCAGCTCACTCAAACCGGGACAGGGGGCTATCTATGGCTACACCTTC
-	-	TRBV9	TRBJ2-7	CASTPGQGLYEQYF	TGTGCCAGCACCCCCGGCCAGGGTCTCTACGAGCAGTACTTC
-	-	TRBV29-1	TRBJ1-1	CSVGGPIGAFF	TGCAGCGTTGGGGGGCCCATAGGAGCTTTCTTT
TRBD2	once	TRBV29-1	TRBJ2-7	CSVARLAGGYEQYF	TGCAGCGTTGCGCGACTAGCGGGAGGATACGAGCAGTACTTC
TRBD2	-	TRBV13	TRBJ2-1	CASSLMGGTTGNEQFF	TGTGCCAGCAGCTTGATGGGGGGGACTACAGGCAATGAGCAGTTCTTC
TRBD2	-	TRBV5-4	TRBJ2-7	CASRDEASGIYEQYF	TGTGCCAGCAGGGACGAGGCTAGCGGAATCTACGAGCAGTACTTC
-	-	TRBV28	TRBJ2-7	CASSPFRQSYEQYF	TGTGCCAGCAGTCCATTCAGGCAAAGCTACGAGCAGTACTTC
TRBD2	-	TRBV10-3	TRBJ2-3	CAIRLADTQYF	TGTGCCATCAGACTAGCGGATACGCAGTATTTT
-	-	TRBV28	TRBJ1-2	CATKLGTNYGYTF	TGTGCCACCAAACTCGGGACTAACTATGGCTACACCTTC
TRBD1	-	TRBV30	TRBJ1-1	CAWSFTGGTEAFF	TGTGCCTGGAGTTTCACAGGGGGCACTGAAGCTTTCTTT
-	once	TRBV27	TRBJ2-1	CASSLVGRGIPPYGSLFF	-
-	once	TRBV9	TRBJ2-5	CASSVGNGLSAQETQYF	TGTGCCAGCAGCGTAGGGAACGGACTTTCAGCGCAAGAGACCCAGTACTTC
-	-	TRBV6-7	TRBJ2-7	CASSYGVEGTYEQYF	TGTGCCAGCAGTTACGGGGTCGAGGGTACCTACGAGCAGTACTTC
-	-	TRBV7-9	TRBJ2-2	CASSLGLDPNTGELFF	TGTGCCAGCAGCTTAGGACTCGACCCGAACACCGGGGAGCTGTTTTTT
-	-	TRBV7-3	TRBJ1-2	CASSLYQGYGYTF	TGTGCCAGCAGCTTATACCAGGGGTATGGCTACACCTTC
TRBD1	few	TRBV30	TRBJ1-1	CASRGQGGMNTEAFF	TGTGCCTCTCGAGGGCAGGGGGGTATGAACACTGAAGCTTTCTTT
TRBD2	-	TRBV9	TRBJ2-2	CASSATDLAGGSGELFF	TGTGCCAGCAGCGCCACGGACCTAGCGGGAGGATCCGGGGAGCTGTTTTTT
-	few	TRBV5-1	TRBJ2-5	CASSSRVQETQYF	TGCGCCAGCAGCTCCAGGGTTCAAGAGACCCAGTACTTC
-	-	TRBV9	TRBJ2-3	CASSVSSAGDTQYF	TGTGCCAGCAGCGTATCCTCAGCGGGAGATACGCAGTATTTT
TRBD1	-	TRBV12-5	TRBJ2-5	CASDPTGAGETQYF	TGTGCTAGTGATCCTACAGGGGCGGGAGAGACCCAGTACTTC
TRBD1	-	TRBV4-3	TRBJ1-2	CASSQANRGNGYTF	TGCGCCAGCAGCCAAGCCAACAGGGGGAATGGCTACACCTTC
-	-	TRBV7-6	TRBJ2-2	CASSHRGGGELFF	TGTGCCAGCAGCCACCGAGGGGGCGGGGAGCTGTTTTTT
TRBD1	-	TRBV11-3	TRBJ2-7	CASSYSPGQNYEQYF	TGTGCCAGCAGCTACTCACCGGGACAGAACTACGAGCAGTACTTC
TRBD2	-	TRBV6-5	TRBJ2-7	CASRQRLAGTYEQYF	TGTGCCAGCAGACAACGACTAGCGGGGACCTACGAGCAGTACTTC
-	-	TRBV19	TRBJ2-2	CASSTGQPWGELFF	TGTGCCAGTAGTACTGGACAGCCTTGGGGGGAGCTGTTTTTT
-	-	TRBV9	TRBJ2-1	CASSFHRESSYNEQFF	TGTGCCAGCAGCTTCCACAGGGAGAGCTCCTACAATGAGCAGTTCTTC